Many counts were recorded for the clone carrying this TCR beta chain. Its antigen is as yet unknown. The record originates from a study of response to subunit inactivated influenza vaccine. General study results and limits: The authors suggested that few new T cells are recruited per seasonal influenza vaccination.

CDR1 and CDR2 from the germline V gene are KGHSH and LQKENI. The CDR3 sequence is 15 residues long. Trimming removed 2 bases at V and 4 bases at J, with 15 bases between. TCRdb re-analysed the RT-PCR reads in MiXCR, keeping a single row per CDR3 protein. The sample gives around 150,000 distinct CDR3 sequences, roughly a tenth of which show up once; around an eighth is in the top ten. The sequenced sample was non-naive T cells sorted from PBMCs, obtained roughly 47 days after vaccination. The TCR originated in a man in his fifties or sixties who received an inactivated influenza vaccine. The chain links TRBV18 to TRBJ2-7; no clear D. In DNA form, the CDR3 reads TGTGCCAGCTCACCAGGTATTGGCGGCTTGTACGAGCAGTACTTC. Its protein product is CASSPGIGGLYEQYF. Full variable domain (rest looked up from reference TRBV18 and TRBJ2-7): NAGVMQNPRHLVRRRGQEARLRCSPMKGHSHVYWYRQLPEEGLKFMVYLQKENIIDESGMPKERFSAEFPKEGPSILRIQQVVRGDSAAYFCASSPGIGGLYEQYFGPGTRLTVT.